What follows is one TCR beta chain and its context. What it binds is not known. The sample comes from a study of vaccination effects on CD4 cells after COVID-19. Antigen-specific CD4+ T cells were expanded with viral peptide pools in the ViraFEST assay before sequencing. Subsequent to 10 days of culture, CD4+ T cells were isolated. PCR confirmed that the person was infected with SARS-CoV-2 between March and December 2020. As their vaccination, participants received two doses of either BNT162b2 or mRNA-1273. Every well housed two million PBMC, which grew in culture alongside around 10 IU/ml IL-2 and around 10 ug/ml peptides. Measured with immunoSEQ multiplex PCR; TCRdb has only the in-frame clones, and not every one. The repertoire holds over 10,000 clones, about two thirds seen once, with 33% in the top ten. The study's findings and limits: The study found that post-vaccine spike-reactive clones in convalescents were mainly new vaccine-induced clones.

The V end was cut by 5 bases, the J end by 3 bases, with 22 bases between. Germline CDR1 SGHNT, CDR2 YENEEA. The CDR3 loop spans 17 amino acids. The source is a human donor who had a prior SARS-CoV-2 infection. The gene calls are TRBV11-3 and TRBJ2-5; D ambiguous. Sequencing used CD4+ T cells from PBMCs cultured with HCoV-NL63 spike peptides, obtained after COVID-19 vaccination. The CDR3 reads CASSVGLMSAREETQYF. The CDR3, as DNA: TGTGCCAGCAGCGTAGGCCTTATGAGCGCCCGGGAAGAGACCCAGTACTTC.